This T cell receptor beta chain is drawn from a study of human T cells and chemical hapten exposure. Study-level information: Per-sample TCR yield variation was attributed mainly to small pooled library volume differences.

MiXCR, run by TCRdb on the RACE reads, gives a single entry per CDR3 protein. The table shows 150,000 to 200,000 distinct CDR3 sequences, with approximately 31% occurring only once. Time point specified: pre-sensitization, week 0. The sample's treatment: therapeutic diphenylcyclopropenone sensitization with weekly scalp DPC. Germline loops: CDR1 MNHEY, CDR2 SVGEGT. The CDR3 has 14 amino acids. After removal of 6 bases from V and 3 bases from J, the junction contained 5 bases not matched to a gene. This sequence was found in a woman under 40 with alopecia areata. Some clones in this sample may be carry-over from other donors' samples. The chain has TRBV6-2 or TRBV6-3 and TRBJ2-1; 7 bases are a match to TRBD1. The specimen was whole blood, collected in connection with sensitization to the hapten diphenylcyclopropenone (DPC). Written as DNA, the CDR3 is TGTGCCAGCAGAGGGGGACAGTTCTACAATGAGCAGTTCTTC. Translated: CASRGGQFYNEQFF.